The source of this T cell receptor (beta chain) is a study of T cell responses to AZD1222 COVID-19 vaccine. Study results and limitations: Only five to seven AZD1222 recipients tested seropositive at baseline. Donors skewed white British and female; clonal diversity was possibly underestimated.

As to this clone: Its antigen is as yet unknown.

Produced via immunoSEQ multiplex PCR; TCRdb's table is partial and in-frame only. The repertoire has 150,000 to 200,000 clones, 92% of them found once; the top ten carry around 9.3%. Unmatched junction bases numbered 13, after V lost 2 bases and J lost 0 bases. The CDR3 is made up of 19 amino acids. Germline values: CDR1 KGHSH, CDR2 LQKENI. This specimen consisted of peripheral blood, obtained on day 0 of AZD1222 vaccination. The TCR sequence derives from an adult in good health. V and J are TRBV18 and TRBJ2-4, with 7 positions matching TRBD1. The CDR3 protein is CASSPDGTASYLAKNIQYF. The CDR3 DNA sequence: TGTGCCAGCTCACCAGACGGGACAGCGTCATATTTAGCCAAAAACATTCAGTACTTC.